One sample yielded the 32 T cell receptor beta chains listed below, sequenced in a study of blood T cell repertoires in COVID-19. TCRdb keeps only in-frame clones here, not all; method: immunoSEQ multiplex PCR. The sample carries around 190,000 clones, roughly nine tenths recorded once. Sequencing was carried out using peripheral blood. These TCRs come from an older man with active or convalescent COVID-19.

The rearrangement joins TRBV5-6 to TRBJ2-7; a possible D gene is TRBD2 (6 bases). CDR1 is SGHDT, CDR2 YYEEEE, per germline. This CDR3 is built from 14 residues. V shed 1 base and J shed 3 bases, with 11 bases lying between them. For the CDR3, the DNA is TGTGCCAGCAGCTTGTTGCGGGGTGGCTACGAGCAGTACTTC. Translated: CASSLLRGGYEQYF. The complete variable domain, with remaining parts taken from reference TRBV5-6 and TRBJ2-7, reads DAGVTQSPTHLIKTRGQQVTLRCSPKSGHDTVSWYQQALGQGPQFIFQYYEEEERQRGNFPDRFSGHQFPNYSSELNVNALLLGDSALYLCASSLLRGGYEQYFGPGTRLTVT.

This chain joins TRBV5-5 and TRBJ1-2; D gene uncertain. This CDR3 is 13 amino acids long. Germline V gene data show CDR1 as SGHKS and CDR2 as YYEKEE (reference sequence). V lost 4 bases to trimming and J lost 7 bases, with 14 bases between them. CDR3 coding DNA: TGTGCCAGCAGCAAGGGCCGGACTTTTGGCTACACCTTC. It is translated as CASSKGRTFGYTF.

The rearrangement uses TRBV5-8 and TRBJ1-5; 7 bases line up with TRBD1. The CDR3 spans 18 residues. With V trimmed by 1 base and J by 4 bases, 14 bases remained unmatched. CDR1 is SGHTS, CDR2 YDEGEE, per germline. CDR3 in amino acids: CASSLLGSGGQINQPQHF. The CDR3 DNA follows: TGTGCCAGCAGCTTGCTGGGTTCTGGGGGACAGATAAATCAGCCCCAGCATTTT.

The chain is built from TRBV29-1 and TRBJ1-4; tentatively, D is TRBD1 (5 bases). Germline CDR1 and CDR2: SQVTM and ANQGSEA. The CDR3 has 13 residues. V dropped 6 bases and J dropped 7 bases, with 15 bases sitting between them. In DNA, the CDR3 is TGCAGCGTCCCCGGGTCAAGGGGTGAAAAACTGTTTTTT. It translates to CSVPGSRGEKLFF.

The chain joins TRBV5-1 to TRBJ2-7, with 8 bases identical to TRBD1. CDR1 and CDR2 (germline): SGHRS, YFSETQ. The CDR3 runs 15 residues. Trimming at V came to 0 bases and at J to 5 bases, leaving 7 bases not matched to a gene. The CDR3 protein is CASSLGGQGGDEQYF. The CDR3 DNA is TGCGCCAGCAGCTTGGGAGGACAGGGTGGCGACGAGCAGTACTTC.

The CDR3 DNA is TGTGCCACCAGTGACCTACAGGGGGCCGGGGAGACCCAGTACTTC. Translated: CATSDLQGAGETQYF. V usage is TRBV24-1 and J usage is TRBJ2-5, with 9 positions matching TRBD1. The CDR3 spans 15 residues. CDR1 KGHDR and CDR2 SFDVKD come from the germline V gene. V gave up 4 bases and J gave up 5 bases; unmatched junction bases: 7.

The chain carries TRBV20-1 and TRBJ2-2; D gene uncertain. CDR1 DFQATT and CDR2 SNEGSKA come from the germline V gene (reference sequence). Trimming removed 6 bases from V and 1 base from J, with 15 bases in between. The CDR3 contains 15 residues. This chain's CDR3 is CSASGRRENTGELFF. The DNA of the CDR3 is TGCAGTGCCAGTGGGCGGCGCGAGAACACCGGGGAGCTGTTTTTT.

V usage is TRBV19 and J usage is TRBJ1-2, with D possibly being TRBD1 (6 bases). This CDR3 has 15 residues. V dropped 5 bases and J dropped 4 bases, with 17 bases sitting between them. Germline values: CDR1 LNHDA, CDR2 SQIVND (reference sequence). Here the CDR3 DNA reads TGTGCCAGTAGTCTAACCCAGGGGAACGTCTATGGCTACACCTTC. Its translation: CASSLTQGNVYGYTF.

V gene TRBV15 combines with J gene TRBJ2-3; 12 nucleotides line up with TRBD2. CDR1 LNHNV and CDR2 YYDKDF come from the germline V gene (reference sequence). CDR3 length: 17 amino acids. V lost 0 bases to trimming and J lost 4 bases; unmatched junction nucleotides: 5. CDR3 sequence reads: CATSRDQTSGSADTQYF. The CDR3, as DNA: TGTGCCACCAGCAGAGACCAGACTAGCGGGAGTGCAGATACGCAGTATTTT.

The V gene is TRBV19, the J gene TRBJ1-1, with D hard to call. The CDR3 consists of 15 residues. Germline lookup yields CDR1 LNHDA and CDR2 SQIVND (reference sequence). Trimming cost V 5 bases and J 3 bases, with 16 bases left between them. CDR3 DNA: TGTGCCAGTAGTGTCCTCTCCCCCTTATACACTGAAGCTTTCTTT. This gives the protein CASSVLSPLYTEAFF.

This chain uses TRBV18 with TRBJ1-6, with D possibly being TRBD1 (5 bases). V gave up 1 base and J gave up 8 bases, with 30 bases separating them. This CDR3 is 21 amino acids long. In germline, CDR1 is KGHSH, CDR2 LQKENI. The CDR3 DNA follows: TGTGCCAGCTCACCACTGACACTCACCGGGGGTGCAGGGCTATCGGATTCACCCCTCCACTTT. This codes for CASSPLTLTGGAGLSDSPLHF.

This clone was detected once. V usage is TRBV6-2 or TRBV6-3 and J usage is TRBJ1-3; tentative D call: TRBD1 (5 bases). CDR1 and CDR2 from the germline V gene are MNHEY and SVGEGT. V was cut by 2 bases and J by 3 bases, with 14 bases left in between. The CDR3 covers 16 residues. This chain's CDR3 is CASSYEAGNFGNTIYF. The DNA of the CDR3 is TGTGCCAGCAGTTACGAAGCAGGGAACTTTGGAAACACCATATATTTT.

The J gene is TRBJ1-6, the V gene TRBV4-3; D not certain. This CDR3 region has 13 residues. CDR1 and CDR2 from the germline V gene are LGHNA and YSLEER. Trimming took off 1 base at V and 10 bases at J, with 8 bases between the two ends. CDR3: CASSQVGDSPLHF. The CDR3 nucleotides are TGCGCCAGCAGCCAAGTAGGAGACTCACCCCTCCACTTT.

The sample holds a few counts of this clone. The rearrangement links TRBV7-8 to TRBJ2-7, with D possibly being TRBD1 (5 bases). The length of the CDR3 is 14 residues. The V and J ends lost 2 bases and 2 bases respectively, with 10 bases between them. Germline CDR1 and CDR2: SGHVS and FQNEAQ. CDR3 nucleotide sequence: TGTGCCAGCAGCTTATTGGGGCCTGCCTACGAGCAGTACTTC. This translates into CASSLLGPAYEQYF.

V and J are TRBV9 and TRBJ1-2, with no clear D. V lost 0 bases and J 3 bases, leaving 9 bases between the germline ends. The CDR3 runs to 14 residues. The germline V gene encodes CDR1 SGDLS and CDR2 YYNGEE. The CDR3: CASSVEADYYGYTF. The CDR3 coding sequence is TGTGCCAGCAGCGTAGAGGCAGACTACTATGGCTACACCTTC.

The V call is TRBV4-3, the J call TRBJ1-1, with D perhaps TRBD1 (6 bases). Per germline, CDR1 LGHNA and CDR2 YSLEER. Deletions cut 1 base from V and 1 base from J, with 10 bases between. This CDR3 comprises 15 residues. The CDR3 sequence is CASSQGTGTNTEAFF. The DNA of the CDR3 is TGCGCCAGCAGCCAAGGCACAGGGACGAACACTGAAGCTTTCTTT.

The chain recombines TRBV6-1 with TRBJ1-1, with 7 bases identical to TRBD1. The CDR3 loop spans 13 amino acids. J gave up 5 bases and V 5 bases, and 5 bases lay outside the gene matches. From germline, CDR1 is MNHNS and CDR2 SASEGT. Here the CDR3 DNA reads TGTGCCAGCAGTTCACGACAGGGAACTGAAGCTTTCTTT. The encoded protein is CASSSRQGTEAFF.

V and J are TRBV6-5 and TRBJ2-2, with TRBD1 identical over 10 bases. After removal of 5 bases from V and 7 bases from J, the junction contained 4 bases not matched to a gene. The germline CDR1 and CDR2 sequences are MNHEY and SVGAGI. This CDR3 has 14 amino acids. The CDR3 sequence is CASSRDRGHGELFF. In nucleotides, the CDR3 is TGTGCCAGCAGTCGCGACAGGGGGCACGGGGAGCTGTTTTTT.

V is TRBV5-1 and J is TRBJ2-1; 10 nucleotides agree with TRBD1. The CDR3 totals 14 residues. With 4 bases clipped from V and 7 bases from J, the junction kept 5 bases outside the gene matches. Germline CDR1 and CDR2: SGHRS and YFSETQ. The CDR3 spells CASSLTGGLNEQFF. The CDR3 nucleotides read TGCGCCAGCAGCCTGACAGGGGGCCTGAATGAGCAGTTCTTC.

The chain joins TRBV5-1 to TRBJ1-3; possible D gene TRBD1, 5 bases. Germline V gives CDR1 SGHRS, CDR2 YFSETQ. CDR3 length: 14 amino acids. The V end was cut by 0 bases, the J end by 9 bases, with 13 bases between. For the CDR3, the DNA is TGCGCCAGCAGCTTGGCAGGGTCGGCGGCCACCATATATTTT. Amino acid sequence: CASSLAGSAATIYF.

DNA of the CDR3: TGTGCCTCTCGCGGGGCGAACCTTGAAGCTTTCTTT. Its protein is CASRGANLEAFF. The gene calls are TRBV18 and TRBJ1-1, with D possibly being TRBD1 (5 bases). The germline V gene encodes CDR1 KGHSH and CDR2 LQKENI. The CDR3 loop spans 12 amino acids. Trimming pared 11 bases from V and 7 bases from J, leaving 17 bases between.

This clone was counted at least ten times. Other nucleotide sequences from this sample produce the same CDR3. CDR3 residues: CASSEGRGSNQPQHF. CDR3 coding DNA: TGTGCCAGCAGTGAGGGCAGGGGGAGCAATCAGCCCCAGCATTTT. The chain combines TRBV2 with TRBJ1-5, with 7 positions matching TRBD1. Germline lookup yields CDR1 SNHLY and CDR2 FYNNEI. The CDR3 runs 15 residues. V lost 3 bases to trimming and J lost 1 base; unmatched junction nucleotides: 3.

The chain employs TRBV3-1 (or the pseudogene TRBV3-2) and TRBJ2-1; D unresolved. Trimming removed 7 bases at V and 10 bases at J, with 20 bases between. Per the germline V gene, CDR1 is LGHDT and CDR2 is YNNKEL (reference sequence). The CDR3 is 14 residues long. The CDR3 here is CASNPRFRKTEQFF. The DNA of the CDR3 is TGTGCCAGCAACCCCCGCTTTCGCAAGACAGAGCAGTTCTTC.

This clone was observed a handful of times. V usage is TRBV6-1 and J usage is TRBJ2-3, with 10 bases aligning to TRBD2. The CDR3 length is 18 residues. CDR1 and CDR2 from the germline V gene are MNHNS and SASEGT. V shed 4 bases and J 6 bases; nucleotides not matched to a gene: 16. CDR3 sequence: CASSARGGAGGLTDTQYF. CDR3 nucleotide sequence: TGTGCCAGCAGTGCCCGGGGGGGAGCGGGGGGGCTTACGGATACGCAGTATTTT.

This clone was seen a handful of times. The CDR3 is CASRIDRGRPGEQYF. The DNA of the CDR3 is TGTGCCAGCAGGATCGACAGGGGACGTCCCGGCGAGCAGTACTTC. The rearrangement uses TRBV2 and TRBJ2-7; 8 bases are a match to TRBD1. The CDR3 covers 15 residues. Trimming at V came to 6 bases and at J to 6 bases, leaving 13 bases not matched to a gene. Germline CDR1 is SNHLY and CDR2 is FYNNEI.

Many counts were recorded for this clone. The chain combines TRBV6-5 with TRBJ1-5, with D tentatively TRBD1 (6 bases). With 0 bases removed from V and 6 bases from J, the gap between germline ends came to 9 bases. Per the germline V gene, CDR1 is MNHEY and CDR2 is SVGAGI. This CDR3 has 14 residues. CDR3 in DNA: TGTGCCAGCAGTTACTCCCGGACAGTTCAGCCCCAGCATTTT. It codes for CASSYSRTVQPQHF.

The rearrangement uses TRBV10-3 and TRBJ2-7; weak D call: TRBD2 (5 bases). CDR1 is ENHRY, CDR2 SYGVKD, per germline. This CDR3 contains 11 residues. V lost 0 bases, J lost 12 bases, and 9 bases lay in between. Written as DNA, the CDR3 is TGTGCCATCAGTGAGTCGGACTTGCGGTACTTC. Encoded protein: CAISESDLRYF.

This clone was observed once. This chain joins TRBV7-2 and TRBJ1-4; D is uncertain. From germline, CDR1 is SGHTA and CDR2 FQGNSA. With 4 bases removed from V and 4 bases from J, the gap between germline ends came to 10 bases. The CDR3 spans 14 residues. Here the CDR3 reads CASSSPGYNEKLFF. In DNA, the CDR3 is TGTGCCAGCAGCTCCCCGGGGTATAATGAAAAACTGTTTTTT.

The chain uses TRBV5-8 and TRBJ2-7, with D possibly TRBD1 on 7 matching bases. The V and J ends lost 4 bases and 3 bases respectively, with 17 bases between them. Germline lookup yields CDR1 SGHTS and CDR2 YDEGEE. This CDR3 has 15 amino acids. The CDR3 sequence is CASSPEGARIYEQYF. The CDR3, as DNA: TGTGCCAGCAGCCCGGAGGGGGCACGGATCTACGAGCAGTACTTC.

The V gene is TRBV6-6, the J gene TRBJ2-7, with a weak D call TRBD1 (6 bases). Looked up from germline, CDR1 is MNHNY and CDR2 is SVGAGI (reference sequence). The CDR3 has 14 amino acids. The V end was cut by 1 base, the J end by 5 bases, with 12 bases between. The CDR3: CASSYFPGEDEQYF. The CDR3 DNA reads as TGTGCCAGCAGTTACTTTCCAGGGGAAGACGAGCAGTACTTC.

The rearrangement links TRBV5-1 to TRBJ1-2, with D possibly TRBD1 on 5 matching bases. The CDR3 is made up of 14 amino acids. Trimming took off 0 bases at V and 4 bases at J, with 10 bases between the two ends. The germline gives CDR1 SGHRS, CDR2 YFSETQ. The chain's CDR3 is CASSLGQGPYGYTF. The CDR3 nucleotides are TGCGCCAGCAGCTTGGGGCAGGGCCCCTATGGCTACACCTTC. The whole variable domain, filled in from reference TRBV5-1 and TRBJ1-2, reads KAGVTQTPRYLIKTRGQQVTLSCSPISGHRSVSWYQQTPGQGLQFLFEYFSETQRNKGNFPGRFSGRQFSNSRSEMNVSTLELGDSALYLCASSLGQGPYGYTFGSGTRLTVV.

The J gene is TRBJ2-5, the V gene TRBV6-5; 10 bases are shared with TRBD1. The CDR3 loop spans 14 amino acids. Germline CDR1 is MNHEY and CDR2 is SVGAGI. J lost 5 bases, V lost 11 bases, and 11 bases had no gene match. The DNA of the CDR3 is TGTGCCGCGGCGAGACAGGGGGCTCGGGAGACCCAGTACTTC. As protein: CAAARQGARETQYF.